This passage covers 27 T cell receptor beta chains from one sample sequenced in a study of control samples from healthy donors and cancer patients. The assay was immunoSEQ multiplex PCR, and TCRdb's table has in-frame clones only and misses some. The sample includes about 130,000 clones, approximately 90% seen only once; the top ten take roughly 8.7%. The sequencing input was blood. The receptor source for this set is a man in his late teens or twenties in good health.

The rearrangement uses TRBV9 and TRBJ2-3; D remains unclear. From germline, CDR1 is SGDLS and CDR2 YYNGEE. The length of the CDR3 is 15 residues. The V end lost 2 bases, the J end lost 0 bases, and 10 bases lay between the germline ends. The CDR3 DNA reads TGTGCCAGCAGCGTTGGAGCTTCGAGCACAGATACGCAGTATTTT. It is translated as CASSVGASSTDTQYF. The full variable domain, in which reference TRBV9 and TRBJ2-3 provide the parts outside the CDR3, is DSGVTQTPKHLITATGQRVTLRCSPRSGDLSVYWYQQSLDQGLQFLIQYYNGEERAKGNILERFSAQQFPDLHSELNLSSLELGDSALYFCASSVGASSTDTQYFGPGTRLTVL.

A word on this clone: The sample has other DNA sequences that encode this CDR3 too. The chain carries TRBV3-1 (or the pseudogene TRBV3-2) and TRBJ1-2; a weak D match, TRBD1 (5 bases). Germline CDR1 reads LGHDT; CDR2 reads YNNKEL (reference sequence). The CDR3 is made up of 14 amino acids. Between the trimmed V and J ends, which lost 0 bases and 4 bases, there was a span of 9 bases. The CDR3 here is CASSQEGRGYGYTF. The CDR3 region has the DNA TGTGCCAGCAGCCAAGAAGGAAGGGGCTATGGCTACACCTTC.

The chain recombines TRBV29-1 with TRBJ1-1, with D uncertain. The CDR3 has 13 amino acids. CDR1 and CDR2 (germline): SQVTM, ANQGSEA. The V and J ends lost 6 bases and 4 bases respectively, with 15 bases between them. CDR3 DNA: TGCAGCGTGAACGGACGGATGAGCACTGAAGCTTTCTTT. It yields the protein CSVNGRMSTEAFF. The whole variable domain, remainder taken from reference TRBV29-1 and TRBJ1-1, is SAVISQKPSRDICQRGTSLTIQCQVDSQVTMMFWYRQQPGQSLTLIATANQGSEATYESGFVIDKFPISRPNLTFSTLTVSNMSPEDSSIYLCSVNGRMSTEAFFGQGTRLTVV.

This chain joins TRBV4-2 and TRBJ2-2, with unresolved D. Trimming stripped 1 base from V and 6 bases from J, with 12 bases between. CDR3 length: 15 residues. Germline lookup yields CDR1 LGHNA and CDR2 YNFKEQ. In nucleotides, the CDR3 is TGTGCCAGCAGCCAAGTAAAGGGTGAGGCCGGGGAGCTGTTTTTT. This encodes CASSQVKGEAGELFF.

The rearrangement links TRBV24-1 to TRBJ2-3; D perhaps matches TRBD1 (5 bases). Trimming took off 6 bases at V and 5 bases at J, with 8 bases between the two ends. This CDR3 has 12 residues. The germline V gene has CDR1 KGHDR and CDR2 SFDVKD. The CDR3 loop reads CATSRGEDTQYF. The CDR3 DNA reads TGTGCCACCAGTAGGGGTGAAGATACGCAGTATTTT.

The J gene is TRBJ1-6, the V gene TRBV5-1; no definite D call. Germline values: CDR1 SGHRS, CDR2 YFSETQ. V was clipped by 4 bases and J by 5 bases, with 16 bases between them. CDR3 length: 16 residues. DNA for the CDR3: TGCGCCAGCAGCCCGGACGGACCCGGGGATAATTCACCCCTCCACTTT. This codes for CASSPDGPGDNSPLHF.

There are a few counts of this clone. This chain links TRBV14 with TRBJ1-2; TRBD1 is a possible D gene (5 bases). CDR3 length: 12 residues. The germline V and J ends were trimmed by 10 bases and 1 base, with 10 bases remaining between them. Germline V lookup: CDR1 SGHDN, CDR2 FVKESK. CDR3: CATPRGNYGYTF. CDR3 DNA sequence: TGTGCCACCCCTAGGGGTAACTATGGCTACACCTTC.

V gene TRBV3-1 (or the pseudogene TRBV3-2) combines with J gene TRBJ2-3; D gene unclear. Germline lookup yields CDR1 LGHDT and CDR2 YNNKEL (reference sequence). The CDR3 has 16 amino acids. V was trimmed by 1 base and J by 3 bases, leaving 14 bases between them. Written as DNA, the CDR3 is TGTGCCAGCAGCCAAGGGGCGGCAGGTCGGACAGATACGCAGTATTTT. Its translation: CASSQGAAGRTDTQYF.

This clone was seen more than once but under ten times. The V and J genes are TRBV7-9 and TRBJ1-5, with 9 bases lining up with TRBD1. The CDR3 contains 16 residues. The ends lost 5 bases at V and 1 base at J; junction bases unmatched: 6. The germline gives CDR1 SEHNR, CDR2 FQNEAQ (reference sequence). The CDR3 nucleotides read TGTGCCAGCAGCCCTGGGACAGGGCAGAGCAATCAGCCCCAGCATTTT. Its translation: CASSPGTGQSNQPQHF.

The chain links TRBV5-1 to TRBJ1-1; the D is unclear. The V end lost 0 bases, the J end lost 2 bases, and 14 bases lay between the germline ends. The germline V gene has CDR1 SGHRS and CDR2 YFSETQ. This CDR3 has 16 residues. This CDR3 reads CASSLAITGKNTEAFF. The CDR3, as DNA: TGCGCCAGCAGCTTGGCCATCACCGGGAAAAACACTGAAGCTTTCTTT.

The chain recombines TRBV13 with TRBJ2-5, with 8 nucleotides matching TRBD2. The V gene end was trimmed by 0 bases and the J gene end by 2 bases; junction bases not matched to a gene: 2. CDR1 and CDR2 from the germline V gene are PRHDT and FYEKMQ (reference sequence). The CDR3 runs 15 residues. The CDR3 loop is CASSLGLADQETQYF. CDR3 in DNA: TGTGCCAGCAGCTTAGGACTAGCGGATCAAGAGACCCAGTACTTC.

This clone has just one count. The genes are TRBV4-1 and TRBJ1-6; D remains ambiguous. The CDR3 covers 14 residues. Trimming took off 6 bases at V and 7 bases at J, with 13 bases between the two ends. Germline V gene data show CDR1 as MGHRA and CDR2 as YSYEKL. The CDR3 coding sequence is TGCGCCAGCAGTCGGACCGCACGGAATTCACCCCTCCACTTT. Its translation: CASSRTARNSPLHF.

The chain combines TRBV7-9 with TRBJ1-2; 7 positions agree with TRBD1. V was clipped by 3 bases and J by 3 bases; unmatched bases: 4. The CDR3 totals 14 residues. Germline values: CDR1 SEHNR, CDR2 FQNEAQ (reference sequence). The CDR3 region is CASSFRGTDYGYTF. The CDR3 DNA sequence: TGTGCCAGCAGCTTCCGTGGGACAGACTATGGCTACACCTTC.

The chain links TRBV6-5 to TRBJ2-5; 7 bases map to TRBD1. Trimming cost V 6 bases and J 7 bases; bases outside gene matches: 11. Germline V gene sequence: CDR1 MNHEY, CDR2 SVGAGI. The CDR3 runs 14 residues. Here the CDR3 reads CASRTGDGMATQYF. The CDR3, as DNA: TGTGCCAGCAGAACAGGGGACGGCATGGCGACCCAGTACTTC.

J is TRBJ2-3 and V is TRBV5-4, with D possibly being TRBD1 (6 bases). Germline-derived CDR1 and CDR2 are SGHNT and YYREEE (reference sequence). The CDR3 totals 14 residues. V was clipped by 0 bases and J by 1 base, with 6 bases between them. CDR3 amino acids: CASSLDRGTDTQYF. In DNA, the CDR3 is TGTGCCAGCAGCTTGGACAGGGGCACAGATACGCAGTATTTT.

The chain uses TRBV6-5 and TRBJ1-1, with D perhaps matching TRBD1 (5 bases). V lost 5 bases and J 5 bases, leaving 15 bases between the germline ends. Germline V lookup: CDR1 MNHEY, CDR2 SVGAGI. CDR3 length: 14 residues. Here the CDR3 reads CASSLSGAETEAFF. CDR3 nucleotide sequence: TGTGCCAGCAGTCTAAGCGGGGCAGAGACTGAAGCTTTCTTT.

The chain employs TRBV6-5 and TRBJ1-5, with TRBD1 matching 9 bases. This CDR3 is 14 amino acids long. Germline CDR1 and CDR2: MNHEY and SVGAGI. Trimming cost V 9 bases and J 8 bases; bases outside gene matches: 11. CDR3 region: CASGRTGDLKPQHF. Here the CDR3 DNA reads TGTGCCAGTGGTAGGACAGGGGATTTGAAGCCCCAGCATTTT.

V and J are TRBV5-4 and TRBJ2-5; D remains ambiguous. The V end was cut by 0 bases, the J end by 0 bases, with 12 bases between. The CDR3 runs to 16 residues. Germline assignment: CDR1 SGHNT and CDR2 YYREEE (reference sequence). The CDR3 spells CASSLERRWDQETQYF. The CDR3 coding sequence is TGTGCCAGCAGCTTGGAGAGACGGTGGGACCAAGAGACCCAGTACTTC.

This clone has only a few counts. This chain uses TRBV7-3 with TRBJ2-5, with D possibly matching TRBD1 (5 bases). V was shortened by 1 base and J by 5 bases, with 14 bases between the two germline ends. Looked up from germline, CDR1 is SGHTA and CDR2 is FQGTGA. The CDR3 runs to 15 residues. CDR3 coding DNA: TGTGCCAGCAGCTTAAGGGCCAGGGCGTGGGAGACCCAGTACTTC. As protein: CASSLRARAWETQYF.

The V gene is TRBV5-1, the J gene TRBJ1-6, with a weak D call TRBD1 (6 bases). This CDR3 spans 15 amino acids. With 1 base removed from V and 4 bases from J, the gap between germline ends came to 9 bases. Germline V gene lookup returns CDR1 SGHRS and CDR2 YFSETQ. The CDR3 spells CASSLRQEYNSPLHF. CDR3 nucleotides: TGCGCCAGCAGCTTGAGACAGGAGTATAATTCACCCCTCCACTTT.

This chain uses TRBV29-1 with TRBJ1-4; perhaps TRBD1 as D (5 bases). V lost 6 bases and J lost 7, with 18 bases in between. This CDR3 contains 14 residues. Germline V CDR1 and CDR2: SQVTM, ANQGSEA. CDR3 residues: CSVAGAGPGEKLFF. CDR3 in DNA: TGCAGCGTGGCCGGGGCCGGTCCCGGTGAAAAACTGTTTTTT.

The chain is built from TRBV5-4 and TRBJ2-3; weak D call: TRBD2 (7 bases). Germline assignment: CDR1 SGHNT and CDR2 YYREEE (reference sequence). Deletions cut 5 bases from V and 3 bases from J, with 13 bases between. The CDR3 extends over 14 amino acids. The CDR3 DNA follows: TGTGCCAGCAGGGACGGGGGGCCGACAGATACGCAGTATTTT. Protein sequence: CASRDGGPTDTQYF.

This sequence joins TRBV2 and TRBJ2-3; 14 bases are a match to TRBD2. Germline loops: CDR1 SNHLY, CDR2 FYNNEI. Losses at the gene ends were 6 bases for V and 4 bases for J; bases not matched to a gene: 3. The CDR3 has 15 amino acids. Here the CDR3 reads CASREGLAGADTQYF. The CDR3 DNA sequence: TGTGCCAGCAGAGAGGGACTAGCGGGGGCAGATACGCAGTATTTT.

V gene TRBV3-1 (or the pseudogene TRBV3-2) combines with J gene TRBJ1-6, with D unresolved. Germline V gives CDR1 LGHDT, CDR2 YNNKEL (reference sequence). V lost 0 bases and J 7 bases, leaving 10 bases between the germline ends. This CDR3 has 15 residues. CDR3 DNA sequence: TGTGCCAGCAGCCAAGATCGTGCAACGAATTCACCCCTCCACTTT. Translation: CASSQDRATNSPLHF.

Here the CDR3 DNA reads TGTGCCACCAGCAGACTAGACAGGGAGGATACTGAAGCTTTCTTT. This codes for CATSRLDREDTEAFF. The chain recombines TRBV15 with TRBJ1-1, with 7 bases identical to TRBD1. Per germline, CDR1 LNHNV and CDR2 YYDKDF (reference sequence). The CDR3 is 15 amino acids. The V and J ends lost 2 bases and 5 bases, in that order; junction bases with no gene match: 8.

J is TRBJ1-3 and V is TRBV2, with a weak D call TRBD1 (5 bases). In germline, CDR1 is SNHLY, CDR2 FYNNEI. Trimming pared 5 bases from V and 0 bases from J, leaving 11 bases between. The CDR3 spans 15 residues. The CDR3 DNA is TGTGCCAGCAGTTTTTTCGGGGGCTCTGGAAACACCATATATTTT. Translated, it gives CASSFFGGSGNTIYF.

The rearrangement joins TRBV5-5 to TRBJ2-1; 8 bases are shared with TRBD1. J gave up 4 bases and V 5 bases, and 8 bases lay outside the gene matches. Germline V gene lookup returns CDR1 SGHKS and CDR2 YYEKEE (reference sequence). CDR3 length equals 15 residues. CDR3 bases: TGTGCCAGCAGTGGACAGGGAGTCGGATACAATGAGCAGTTCTTC. Its protein product is CASSGQGVGYNEQFF. The full variable domain, rest sourced from reference TRBV5-5 and TRBJ2-1, is DAGVTQSPTHLIKTRGQQVTLRCSPISGHKSVSWYQQVLGQGPQFIFQYYEKEERGRGNFPDRFSARQFPNYSSELNVNALLLGDSALYLCASSGQGVGYNEQFFGPGTRLTVL.